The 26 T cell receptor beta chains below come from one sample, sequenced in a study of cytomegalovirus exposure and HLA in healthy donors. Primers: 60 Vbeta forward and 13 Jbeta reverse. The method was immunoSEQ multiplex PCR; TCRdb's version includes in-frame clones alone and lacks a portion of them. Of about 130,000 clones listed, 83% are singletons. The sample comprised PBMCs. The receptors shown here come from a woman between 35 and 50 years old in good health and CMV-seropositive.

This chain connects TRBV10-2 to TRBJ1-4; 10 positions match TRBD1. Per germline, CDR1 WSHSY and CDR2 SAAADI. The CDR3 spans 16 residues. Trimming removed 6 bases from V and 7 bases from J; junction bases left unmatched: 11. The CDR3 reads CASSQGTGVQVEKLFF. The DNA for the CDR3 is TGCGCCAGCAGCCAAGGGACAGGGGTACAGGTTGAAAAACTGTTTTTT.

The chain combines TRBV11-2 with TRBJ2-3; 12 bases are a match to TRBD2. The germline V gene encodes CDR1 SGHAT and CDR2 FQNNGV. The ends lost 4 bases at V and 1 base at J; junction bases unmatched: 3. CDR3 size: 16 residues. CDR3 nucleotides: TGTGCCAGCAGCTCTGGACTAGCGGGACGCACAGATACGCAGTATTTT. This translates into CASSSGLAGRTDTQYF.

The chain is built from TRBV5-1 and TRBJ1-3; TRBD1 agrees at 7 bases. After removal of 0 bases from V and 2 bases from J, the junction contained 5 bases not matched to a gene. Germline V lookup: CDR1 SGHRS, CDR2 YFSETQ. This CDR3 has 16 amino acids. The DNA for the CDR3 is TGCGCCAGCAGCTTGGGAGCAGGGGGAGCTGGAAACACCATATATTTT. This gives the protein CASSLGAGGAGNTIYF.

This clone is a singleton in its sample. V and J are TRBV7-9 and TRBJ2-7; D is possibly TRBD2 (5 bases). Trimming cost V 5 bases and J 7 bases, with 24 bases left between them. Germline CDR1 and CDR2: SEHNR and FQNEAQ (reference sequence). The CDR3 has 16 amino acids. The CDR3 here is CASSPMAAFTPGEQYF. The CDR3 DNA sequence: TGTGCCAGCAGCCCAATGGCGGCATTCACCCCGGGGGAGCAGTACTTC.

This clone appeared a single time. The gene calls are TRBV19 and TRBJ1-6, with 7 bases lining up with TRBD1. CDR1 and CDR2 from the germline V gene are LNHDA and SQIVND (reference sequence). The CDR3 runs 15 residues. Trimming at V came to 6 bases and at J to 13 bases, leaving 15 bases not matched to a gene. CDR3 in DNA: TGTGCCAGTAGCCCCCCGGGACAGTCTTCATCGCCCCTCCACTTT. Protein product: CASSPPGQSSSPLHF.

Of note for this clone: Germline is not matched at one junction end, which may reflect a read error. The CDR3 sequence: CSSLLRGEQYF. The DNA of the CDR3 is TGTTCCAGCCTCCTCAGGGGCGAGCAGTACTTC. The chain recombines TRBV7-9 with TRBJ2-7, with D perhaps TRBD1 (6 bases). Germline assignment: CDR1 SEHNR and CDR2 FQNEAQ (reference sequence). The CDR3 has 11 amino acids.

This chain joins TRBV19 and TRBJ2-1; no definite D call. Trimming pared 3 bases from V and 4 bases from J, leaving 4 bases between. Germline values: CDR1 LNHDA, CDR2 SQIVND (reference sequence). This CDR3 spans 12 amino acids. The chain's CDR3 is CASSIGYNEQFF. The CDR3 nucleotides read TGTGCCAGTAGTATCGGGTACAATGAGCAGTTCTTC.

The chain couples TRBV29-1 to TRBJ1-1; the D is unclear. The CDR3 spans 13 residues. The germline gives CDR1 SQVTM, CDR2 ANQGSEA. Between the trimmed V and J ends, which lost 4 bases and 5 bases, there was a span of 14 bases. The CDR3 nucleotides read TGCAGCGTTGCCCTCCGGGGTCTAACTGAAGCTTTCTTT. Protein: CSVALRGLTEAFF.

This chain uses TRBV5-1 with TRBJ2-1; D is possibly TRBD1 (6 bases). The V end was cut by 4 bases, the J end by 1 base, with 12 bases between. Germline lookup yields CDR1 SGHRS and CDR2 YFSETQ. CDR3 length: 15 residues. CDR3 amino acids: CASSTQGSSYNEQFF. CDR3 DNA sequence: TGCGCCAGCAGCACCCAGGGGAGTTCCTACAATGAGCAGTTCTTC.

The CDR3 protein is CASSLGASNYGYTF. The CDR3 DNA sequence: TGTGCCAGCAGTTTAGGGGCCTCCAACTATGGCTACACCTTC. V gene TRBV28 combines with J gene TRBJ1-2; tentatively, D is TRBD1 (5 bases). Germline V gene lookup returns CDR1 MDHEN and CDR2 SYDVKM. V lost 2 bases and J 2 bases, leaving 9 bases between the germline ends. The CDR3 contains 14 residues.

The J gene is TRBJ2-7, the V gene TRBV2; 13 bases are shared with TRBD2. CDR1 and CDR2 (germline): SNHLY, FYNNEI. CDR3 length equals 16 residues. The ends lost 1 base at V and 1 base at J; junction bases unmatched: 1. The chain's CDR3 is CASSEGTSGGSYEQYF. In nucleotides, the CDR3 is TGTGCCAGCAGTGAAGGGACTAGCGGGGGTTCCTACGAGCAGTACTTC.

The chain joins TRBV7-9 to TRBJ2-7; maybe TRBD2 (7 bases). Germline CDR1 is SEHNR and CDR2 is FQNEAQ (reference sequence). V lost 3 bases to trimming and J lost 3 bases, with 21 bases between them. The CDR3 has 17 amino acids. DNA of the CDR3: TGTGCCAGCAGCTTCGGGGGGCTGGCTAGCGACGTCTACGAGCAGTACTTC. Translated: CASSFGGLASDVYEQYF.

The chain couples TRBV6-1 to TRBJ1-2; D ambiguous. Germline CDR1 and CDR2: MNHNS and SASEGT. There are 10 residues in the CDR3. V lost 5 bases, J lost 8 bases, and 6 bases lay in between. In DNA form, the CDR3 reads TGTGCCAGCAGTTCCAGGGGCTACACCTTC. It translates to CASSSRGYTF.

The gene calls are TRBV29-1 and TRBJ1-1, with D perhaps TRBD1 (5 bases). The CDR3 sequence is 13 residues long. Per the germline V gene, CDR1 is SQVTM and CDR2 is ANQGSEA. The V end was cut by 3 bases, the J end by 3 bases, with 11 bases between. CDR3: CSVEIQGDTEAFF. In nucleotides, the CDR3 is TGCAGCGTTGAGATCCAGGGCGACACTGAAGCTTTCTTT.

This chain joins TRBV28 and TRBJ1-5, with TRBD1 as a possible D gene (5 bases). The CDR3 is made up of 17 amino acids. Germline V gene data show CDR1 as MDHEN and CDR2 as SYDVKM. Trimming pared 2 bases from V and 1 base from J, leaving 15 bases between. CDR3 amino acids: CASSLVRGARSNQPQHF. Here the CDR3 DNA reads TGTGCCAGCAGTTTAGTTAGGGGCGCAAGGAGCAATCAGCCCCAGCATTTT.

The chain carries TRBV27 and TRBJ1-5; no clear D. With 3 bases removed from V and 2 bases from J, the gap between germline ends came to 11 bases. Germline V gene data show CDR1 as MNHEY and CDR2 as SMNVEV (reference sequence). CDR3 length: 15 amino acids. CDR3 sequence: CASSFYPTRNQPQHF. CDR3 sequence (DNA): TGTGCCAGCAGTTTTTACCCTACGCGCAATCAGCCCCAGCATTTT.

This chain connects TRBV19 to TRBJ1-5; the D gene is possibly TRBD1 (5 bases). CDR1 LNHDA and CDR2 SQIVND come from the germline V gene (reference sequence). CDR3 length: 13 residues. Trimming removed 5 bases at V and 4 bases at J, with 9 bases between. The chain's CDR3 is CASSQDKNQPQHF. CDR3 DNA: TGTGCCAGTAGTCAGGACAAGAATCAGCCCCAGCATTTT.

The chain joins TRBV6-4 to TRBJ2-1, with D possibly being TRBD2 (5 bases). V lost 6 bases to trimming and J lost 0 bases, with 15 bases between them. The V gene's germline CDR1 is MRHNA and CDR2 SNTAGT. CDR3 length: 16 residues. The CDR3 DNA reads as TGTGCCAGCAGCCCATCATGGACTCCCTCCTACAATGAGCAGTTCTTC. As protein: CASSPSWTPSYNEQFF.

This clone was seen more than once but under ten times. Written as DNA, the CDR3 is TGTGCCTGGAGTGCAGACAGGGTTCCTGGGGCCAACGTCCTGACTTTC. Protein product: CAWSADRVPGANVLTF. The chain carries TRBV30 and TRBJ2-6; the match to TRBD1 covers 7 bases. The CDR3 loop spans 16 amino acids. Germline V lookup: CDR1 GTSNPN, CDR2 SVGIG (reference sequence). Germline trimming cut 1 base from V and 2 bases from J; bases unmatched to any gene: 5.

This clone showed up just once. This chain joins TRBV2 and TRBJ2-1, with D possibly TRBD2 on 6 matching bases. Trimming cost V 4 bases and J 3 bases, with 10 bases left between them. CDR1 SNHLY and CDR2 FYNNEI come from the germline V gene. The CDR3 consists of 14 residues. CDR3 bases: TGTGCCAGCAGTGCGGGCGGGGACTACAATGAGCAGTTCTTC. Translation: CASSAGGDYNEQFF.

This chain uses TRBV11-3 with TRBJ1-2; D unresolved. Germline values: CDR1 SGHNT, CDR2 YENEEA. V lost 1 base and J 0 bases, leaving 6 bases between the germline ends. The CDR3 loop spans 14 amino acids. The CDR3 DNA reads TGTGCCAGCAGCTTAGCTCCAGCTAACTATGGCTACACCTTC. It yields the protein CASSLAPANYGYTF.

The CDR3 sequence is CARESGKIYYEQYF. In DNA, the CDR3 is TGCGCCAGAGAGAGCGGGAAAATCTACTACGAGCAGTACTTC. This rearrangement joins TRBV10-1 to TRBJ2-7, with TRBD2 matching 7 bases. The CDR3 is 14 amino acids. Per germline, CDR1 WNHNN and CDR2 SYGVQD (reference sequence). The trim removed 9 bases at V and 3 bases at J, leaving 11 bases unmatched.

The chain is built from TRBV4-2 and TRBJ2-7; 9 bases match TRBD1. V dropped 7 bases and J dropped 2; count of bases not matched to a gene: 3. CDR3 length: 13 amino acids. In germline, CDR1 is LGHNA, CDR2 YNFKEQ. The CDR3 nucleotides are TGTGCCAGCACCGGGACAGGGACCTACGAGCAGTACTTC. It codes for CASTGTGTYEQYF.

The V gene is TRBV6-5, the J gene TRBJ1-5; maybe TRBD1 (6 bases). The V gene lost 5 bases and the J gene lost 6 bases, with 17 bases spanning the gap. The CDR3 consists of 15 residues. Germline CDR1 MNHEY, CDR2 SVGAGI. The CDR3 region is CASSPGTGFAQPQHF. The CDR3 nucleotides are TGTGCCAGCAGTCCCGGAACAGGGTTCGCTCAGCCCCAGCATTTT.

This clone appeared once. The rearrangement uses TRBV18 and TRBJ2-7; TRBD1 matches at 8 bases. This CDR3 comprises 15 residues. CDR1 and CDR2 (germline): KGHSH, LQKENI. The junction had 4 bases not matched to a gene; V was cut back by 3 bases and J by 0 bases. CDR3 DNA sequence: TGTGCCAGCTCACCTGGGACAGGTCTCTCCTACGAGCAGTACTTC. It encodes CASSPGTGLSYEQYF.

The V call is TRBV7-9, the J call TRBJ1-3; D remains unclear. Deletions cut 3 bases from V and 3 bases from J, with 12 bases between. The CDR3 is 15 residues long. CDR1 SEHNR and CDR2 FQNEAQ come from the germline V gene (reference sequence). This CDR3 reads CASSLASGVGNTIYF. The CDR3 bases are TGTGCCAGCAGCTTGGCCAGCGGGGTTGGAAACACCATATATTTT. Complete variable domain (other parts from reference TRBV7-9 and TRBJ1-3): DTGVSQNPRHKITKRGQNVTFRCDPISEHNRLYWYRQTLGQGPEFLTYFQNEAQLEKSRLLSDRFSAERPKGSFSTLEIQRTEQGDSAMYLCASSLASGVGNTIYFGEGSWLTVV.